The 12 T cell receptor beta chains below were found in one sample sequenced in a study of monozygotic twins with inflammatory bowel disease. TCRdb reprocessed the 5' RACE reads, with one entry per CDR3 protein and no DNA. This sample contains some 450,000 distinct CDR3 sequences. The sequenced material came from blood. The receptors were gathered from a human donor with ulcerative colitis or Crohn's disease, or a healthy co-twin of an affected twin (not recorded which).

The chain combines TRBV7-9 with TRBJ2-3; TCRdb proposes TRBD2, but this gene call is untestable without DNA. The CDR3 sequence is 14 residues long. Germline CDR1 SEHNR, CDR2 FQNEAQ (reference sequence). This chain's CDR3 is CASRLTSSADTQYF.

CDR3 region: CSAREAGPSTDTQYF. The chain has TRBV20-1 and TRBJ2-3; TCRdb reports TRBD2, a call that lacks DNA to check it against. The V gene's germline CDR1 is DFQATT and CDR2 SNEGSKA (reference sequence). This CDR3 comprises 15 residues.

This rearrangement joins TRBV9 to TRBJ1-4. This CDR3 comprises 13 residues. Germline lookup yields CDR1 SGDLS and CDR2 YYNGEE. This CDR3 is CASSVQVGGQLFF.

This rearrangement joins TRBV2 to TRBJ1-5; TCRdb designates TRBD1, a call that cannot be tested without DNA. The length of the CDR3 is 16 residues. Germline assignment: CDR1 SNHLY and CDR2 FYNNEI. The CDR3 loop reads CASSEGQGYSNQPQHF.

V and J are TRBV6-2 or TRBV6-3 and TRBJ2-1; TCRdb reports TRBD2, a call that lacks DNA to check it against. This CDR3 contains 15 residues. Germline CDR1 is MNHEY and CDR2 is SVGEGT. This CDR3 is CASSFLALGGGEQFF.

The chain recombines TRBV9 with TRBJ2-1; TCRdb selects TRBD2, and the lack of DNA leaves this call unchecked. Germline V CDR1 and CDR2: SGDLS, YYNGEE. This CDR3 contains 15 residues. Here the CDR3 reads CASSADELADNEQFF.

This CDR3 is CASSLGPSGSYEQYF. V and J are TRBV7-2 and TRBJ2-7; absent DNA, TCRdb's TRBD2 call cannot be checked. Germline CDR1 SGHTA, CDR2 FQGNSA. The CDR3 loop spans 15 amino acids.

The V and J genes are TRBV20-1 and TRBJ2-7; TCRdb's D gene call, TRBD1, goes unchecked for lack of DNA. Germline CDR1 is DFQATT and CDR2 is SNEGSKA (reference sequence). This CDR3 region has 13 residues. The CDR3 region is CSAARVATYEQYF.

The chain employs TRBV6-6 and TRBJ1-1; TCRdb indicates TRBD1, and absent DNA this call remains unverified. The CDR3 spans 14 residues. The germline V gene encodes CDR1 MNHNY and CDR2 SVGAGI (reference sequence). CDR3: CASIFGGTNTEAFF.

The J gene is TRBJ2-1, the V gene TRBV9; TCRdb names TRBD2, which stays unverified in the absence of DNA. CDR3 length: 16 amino acids. Germline CDR1 reads SGDLS; CDR2 reads YYNGEE. CDR3: CASSVERVGKYNEQFF.

The rearrangement links TRBV6-5 to TRBJ1-1; the D call of TRBD1 rests on TCRdb alone, since no DNA is present to check it. Germline V gene lookup returns CDR1 MNHEY and CDR2 SVGAGI. This CDR3 is built from 15 residues. CDR3 loop: CASSSSDPPGTEAFF.

The V call is TRBV5-1, the J call TRBJ2-1; TCRdb's assignment of TRBD1 cannot be checked, as there is no DNA. There are 15 residues in the CDR3. Germline loops: CDR1 SGHRS, CDR2 YFSETQ. This chain's CDR3 is CASSFQGIPINEQFF.